This T cell receptor beta chain was captured in a study of blood T cell repertoires in COVID-19. Study overall: Samples came from the United States, Italy and Spain, spanning acute and convalescent COVID-19. T cells, B-cell-depleted T cells, or PBMCs provided the cDNA or gDNA that served as material.

As originally analysed: Reference gene primers were amplified, and this amplification served to estimate nucleated cell counts. The assay was immunoSEQ multiplex PCR, and TCRdb's table has in-frame clones only and misses some. The V and J calls and the clone size are those of that table, but D and trimming were determined from the DNA. The table shows about 200,000 clones, with 88% occurring only once. What was sequenced was peripheral blood. The receptor was isolated from a young man with active or convalescent COVID-19.

The CDR3 DNA reads TGTGCCAGCACTCGAGATAGTTCTGCCGAGCAGTACTTC. Translating gives CASTRDSSAEQYF. The V gene is TRBV6-6, the J gene TRBJ2-7; no clear D gene. Trimming removed 7 bases from V and 6 bases from J, with 16 bases in between. Germline CDR1 reads MNHNY; CDR2 reads SVGAGI (reference sequence). CDR3 length equals 13 residues.